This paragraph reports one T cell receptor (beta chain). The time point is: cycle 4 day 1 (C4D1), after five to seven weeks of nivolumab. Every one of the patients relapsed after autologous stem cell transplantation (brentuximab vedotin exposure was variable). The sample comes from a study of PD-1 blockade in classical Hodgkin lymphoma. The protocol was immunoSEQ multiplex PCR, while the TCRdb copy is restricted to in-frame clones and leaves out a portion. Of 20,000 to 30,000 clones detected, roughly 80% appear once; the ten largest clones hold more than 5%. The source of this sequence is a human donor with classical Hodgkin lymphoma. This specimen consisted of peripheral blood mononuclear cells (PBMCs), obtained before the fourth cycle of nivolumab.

In DNA, the CDR3 is TGTGCCATCAGTGAAACAGGGGGCGCTTGCACCTTC. Encoded protein: CAISETGGACTF. This rearrangement joins TRBV10-3 to TRBJ1-2; the match to TRBD1 covers 9 bases. Trimming cost V 3 bases and J 13 bases; bases outside gene matches: 6. The germline V gene encodes CDR1 ENHRY and CDR2 SYGVKD. The CDR3 covers 12 residues.